The 23 T cell receptor beta chains presented below share a single source sample, sequenced in a study of T cells in localized non-small cell lung cancer. The method was immunoSEQ multiplex PCR; TCRdb's version includes in-frame clones alone and lacks a portion of them. The sample holds 30,000 to 40,000 clones, about 88% seen once. This specimen was peripheral blood, taken before any cancer treatment. All receptors come from a woman aged 35 to 75 with stage I lung adenocarcinoma.

The chain recombines TRBV19 with TRBJ1-1; D perhaps matches TRBD1 (6 bases). Germline V gene data show CDR1 as LNHDA and CDR2 as SQIVND (reference sequence). The length of the CDR3 is 14 residues. Trimming shortened V by 3 bases and J by 1 base, and 9 bases separated the two germline ends. CDR3 sequence reads: CASSIKGENTEAFF. CDR3 nucleotides: TGTGCCAGTAGTATTAAGGGGGAGAACACTGAAGCTTTCTTT.

The chain joins TRBV2 to TRBJ2-7, with 8 bases identical to TRBD1. This CDR3 spans 13 amino acids. Germline lookup yields CDR1 SNHLY and CDR2 FYNNEI. Losses at the gene ends were 5 bases for V and 4 bases for J; bases not matched to a gene: 4. CDR3 residues: CASSRTGRYEQYF. CDR3 in DNA: TGTGCCAGCAGTAGGACAGGGAGGTACGAGCAGTACTTC. The complete variable domain, with remaining parts taken from reference TRBV2 and TRBJ2-7, reads EPEVTQTPSHQVTQMGQEVILRCVPISNHLYFYWYRQILGQKVEFLVSFYNNEISEKSEIFDDQFSVERPDGSNFTLKIRSTKLEDSAMYFCASSRTGRYEQYFGPGTRLTVT.

This clone appeared once. The chain couples TRBV14 to TRBJ2-2; D not resolved. CDR1 SGHDN and CDR2 FVKESK come from the germline V gene. This CDR3 is built from 15 residues. Deletions cut 5 bases from V and 3 bases from J, with 13 bases between. CDR3 nucleotide sequence: TGTGCCAGCAGCGGCTTGGGCCTCCACACCGGGGAGCTGTTTTTT. This encodes CASSGLGLHTGELFF.

This clone was seen a few times. This chain links TRBV18 with TRBJ1-1; D may be TRBD1 (5 bases). Deletions cut 0 bases from V and 1 base from J, with 15 bases between. The germline gives CDR1 KGHSH, CDR2 LQKENI. CDR3 length: 17 amino acids. The CDR3 sequence: CASSPPGRAGPNTEAFF. In DNA, the CDR3 is TGTGCCAGCTCACCACCAGGGAGGGCAGGGCCGAACACTGAAGCTTTCTTT.

The CDR3: CASSHLAGDVYEQYF. The CDR3 DNA follows: TGTGCCAGCAGCCATCTAGCGGGGGACGTCTACGAGCAGTACTTC. The genes are TRBV14 and TRBJ2-7, with TRBD2 identical over 10 bases. CDR3 length: 15 residues. V was pared by 3 bases and J by 3 bases, with 5 bases of the junction left unmatched. Looked up from germline, CDR1 is SGHDN and CDR2 is FVKESK. The full variable domain, completed using reference TRBV14 and TRBJ2-7, is EAGVTQFPSHSVIEKGQTVTLRCDPISGHDNLYWYRRVMGKEIKFLLHFVKESKQDESGMPNNRFLAERTGGTYSTLKVQPAELEDSGVYFCASSHLAGDVYEQYFGPGTRLTVT.

This clone was seen once. The rearrangement joins TRBV10-1 to TRBJ2-3; D is possibly TRBD1 (5 bases). Germline values: CDR1 WNHNN, CDR2 SYGVQD (reference sequence). This CDR3 spans 13 amino acids. Between the trimmed V and J ends, which lost 4 bases and 5 bases, there was a span of 10 bases. The CDR3 region has the DNA TGCGCCAGCAGTGTCCGGCAGGGAGATACGCAGTATTTT. Protein product: CASSVRQGDTQYF.

This chain joins TRBV9 and TRBJ2-7; either TRBD1 or TRBD2 may fit D (5 bases each). Germline assignment: CDR1 SGDLS and CDR2 YYNGEE. V was cut by 3 bases and J by 7 bases, with 14 bases left in between. This CDR3 is 13 amino acids long. The CDR3 sequence is CASSASGGGEQYF. The CDR3 DNA sequence: TGTGCCAGCAGCGCCAGCGGTGGGGGAGAGCAGTACTTC.

A single count supports this clone. The chain recombines TRBV7-3 with TRBJ2-3, with a weak D call TRBD1 (5 bases). With 5 bases removed from V and 1 base from J, the gap between germline ends came to 13 bases. The CDR3 consists of 15 residues. The germline gives CDR1 SGHTA, CDR2 FQGTGA. CDR3 bases: TGTGCCAGCAGCCAAGGGTCGACAGGCACAGATACGCAGTATTTT. Translating gives CASSQGSTGTDTQYF.

The V and J genes are TRBV4-1 and TRBJ1-1; TRBD1 matches 9 bases. This CDR3 is 14 amino acids long. CDR1 is MGHRA, CDR2 YSYEKL, per germline. V gave up 4 bases and J gave up 2 bases; unmatched junction bases: 2. The CDR3 sequence: CASSLGQGNTEAFF. The CDR3 region has the DNA TGCGCCAGCAGCCTGGGACAGGGCAACACTGAAGCTTTCTTT.

CDR3 amino acids: CASSPRAGSEAFF. The CDR3 DNA sequence: TGTGCCAGCTCACCGCGAGCGGGATCTGAAGCTTTCTTT. This rearrangement joins TRBV18 to TRBJ1-1; D is unclear. V lost 3 bases and J lost 6, with 11 bases in between. CDR1 and CDR2 (germline): KGHSH, LQKENI. The CDR3 extends over 13 amino acids.

CDR3 nucleotides: TGTGCCAGCAGCCGACTAAGAGACACCACCAATCAGCCCCAGCATTTT. This gives the protein CASSRLRDTTNQPQHF. This chain uses TRBV6-6 with TRBJ1-5; D is unclear. This CDR3 has 16 residues. V gave up 6 bases and J gave up 3 bases, with 18 bases separating them. Germline-derived CDR1 and CDR2 are MNHNY and SVGAGI (reference sequence).

This chain connects TRBV11-2 to TRBJ1-1; D gene ambiguous. CDR1 is SGHAT and CDR2 is FQNNGV in the germline V gene. The CDR3 has 13 amino acids. Trimming took 8 bases from V and 4 from J, leaving 14 bases between them. CDR3 DNA: TGTGCCAGCTACCTATTAGGGAGCACTGAAGCTTTCTTT. It codes for CASYLLGSTEAFF.

This clone was counted once. The gene calls are TRBV29-1 and TRBJ2-3, with D possibly called TRBD1 or TRBD2 (7 bases each). The germline V gene has CDR1 SQVTM and CDR2 ANQGSEA. Trimming shortened V by 5 bases and J by 0 bases, and 15 bases separated the two germline ends. This CDR3 comprises 15 residues. CDR3: CSVTPQGGSTDTQYF. The CDR3 coding sequence is TGCAGCGTTACCCCGCAGGGGGGGAGCACAGATACGCAGTATTTT.

This chain connects TRBV11-2 to TRBJ2-7; D is possibly TRBD1 (6 bases). The CDR3 spans 13 residues. V lost 5 bases to trimming and J lost 1 base, with 9 bases between them. Germline CDR1 reads SGHAT; CDR2 reads FQNNGV. DNA of the CDR3: TGTGCCAGCAGCCAAACAGGGTCCTACGAGCAGTACTTC. Translating gives CASSQTGSYEQYF.

This clone appeared a single time. The chain links TRBV21-1 to TRBJ2-2; whether TRBD1, the table's D call, matches the DNA was not checked. TRBV21-1 is designated a pseudogene. The CDR3 has 15 amino acids. The CDR3 loop is CASSKGDRSLGELFF. The CDR3 nucleotides read TGTGCCAGCAGCAAAGGGGACAGGAGTTTGGGGGAGCTGTTTTTT.

This rearrangement joins TRBV29-1 to TRBJ2-7; D may match TRBD1 or TRBD2 (5 bases each). V was trimmed by 1 base and J by 4 bases, leaving 11 bases between them. The germline CDR1 and CDR2 sequences are SQVTM and ANQGSEA. The CDR3 spans 13 residues. The CDR3 DNA reads TGCAGCGTTGAAGCCGGGGCTATTTACGAGCAGTACTTC. This encodes CSVEAGAIYEQYF.

Written as DNA, the CDR3 is TGCAGTGCTAGCAGAGACTATGAGCAGTTCTTC. This encodes CSASRDYEQFF. V is TRBV20-1 and J is TRBJ2-1; D not certain. Looked up from germline, CDR1 is DFQATT and CDR2 is SNEGSKA (reference sequence). This CDR3 spans 11 amino acids. The V gene lost 3 bases and the J gene lost 8 bases, with 8 bases spanning the gap.

The chain couples TRBV5-1 to TRBJ2-3; TRBD1 matches 8 bases. The CDR3 has 15 amino acids. V gave up 2 bases and J gave up 2 bases; unmatched junction bases: 4. Germline lookup yields CDR1 SGHRS and CDR2 YFSETQ. CDR3 in amino acids: CASSFRDRYTDTQYF. CDR3 DNA: TGCGCCAGCAGCTTCCGGGACAGGTACACAGATACGCAGTATTTT. The full variable domain, in which reference TRBV5-1 and TRBJ2-3 provide the parts outside the CDR3, is KAGVTQTPRYLIKTRGQQVTLSCSPISGHRSVSWYQQTPGQGLQFLFEYFSETQRNKGNFPGRFSGRQFSNSRSEMNVSTLELGDSALYLCASSFRDRYTDTQYFGPGTRLTVL.

In its sample, this clone was seen once. This rearrangement joins TRBV13 to TRBJ2-7; 9 nucleotides match TRBD1. Losses at the gene ends were 4 bases for V and 4 bases for J; bases not matched to a gene: 5. Per the germline V gene, CDR1 is PRHDT and CDR2 is FYEKMQ (reference sequence). The CDR3 has 14 residues. This CDR3 is CASSSTDRGYEQYF. The DNA for the CDR3 is TGTGCCAGCAGCTCGACGGACAGGGGTTACGAGCAGTACTTC.

The V gene is TRBV5-3, the J gene TRBJ1-1; D might be TRBD1 (5 bases). TRBV5-3 is an ORF, with its function uncertain. The V and J ends lost 4 bases and 2 bases respectively, with 18 bases between them. The CDR3 is 16 residues long. The CDR3 DNA follows: TGTGCCAGAAGCCCTCACCCGGGGGGGATTAACACTGAAGCTTTCTTT. Translating it yields CARSPHPGGINTEAFF.

The chain links TRBV5-6 to TRBJ2-5; 8 bases are shared with TRBD2. The CDR3 consists of 13 residues. Germline loops: CDR1 SGHDT, CDR2 YYEEEE. The junction had 4 bases not matched to a gene; V was cut back by 4 bases and J by 5 bases. The DNA of the CDR3 is TGTGCCAGCAGCCCCGGGGGGGCCGAGACCCAGTACTTC. This codes for CASSPGGAETQYF.

The V and J genes are TRBV19 and TRBJ2-1, with 13 bases lining up with TRBD2. The CDR3 sequence is 17 residues long. The junction had 6 bases not matched to a gene; V was cut back by 5 bases and J by 2 bases. CDR1 and CDR2 (germline): LNHDA, SQIVND (reference sequence). CDR3 sequence reads: CASSSRLAGGPYNEQFF. As DNA, the CDR3 is TGTGCCAGTAGTTCCCGACTAGCGGGGGGACCCTACAATGAGCAGTTCTTC.

The chain couples TRBV9 to TRBJ1-1; D possibly corresponds to TRBD1 (6 bases). The CDR3 runs to 16 residues. Deletions cut 2 bases from V and 0 bases from J, with 14 bases between. Per the germline V gene, CDR1 is SGDLS and CDR2 is YYNGEE. Here the CDR3 DNA reads TGTGCCAGCAGCGTCGGGGGGCGGCTGATGAACACTGAAGCTTTCTTT. It encodes CASSVGGRLMNTEAFF.